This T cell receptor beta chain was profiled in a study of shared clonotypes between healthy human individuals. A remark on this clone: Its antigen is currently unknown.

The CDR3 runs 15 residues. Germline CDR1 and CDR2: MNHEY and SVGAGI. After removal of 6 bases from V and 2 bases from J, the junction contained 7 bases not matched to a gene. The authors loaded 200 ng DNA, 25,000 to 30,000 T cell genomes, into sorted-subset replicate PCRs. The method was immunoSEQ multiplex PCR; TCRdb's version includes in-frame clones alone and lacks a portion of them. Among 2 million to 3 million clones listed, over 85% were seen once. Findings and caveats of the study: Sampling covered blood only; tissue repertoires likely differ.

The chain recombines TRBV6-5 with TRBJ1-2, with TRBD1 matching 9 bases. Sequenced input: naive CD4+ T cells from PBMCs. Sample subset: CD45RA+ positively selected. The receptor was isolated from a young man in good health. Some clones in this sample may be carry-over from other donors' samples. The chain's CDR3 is CASRPHGTGNYGYTF. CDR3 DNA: TGTGCCAGCAGGCCACACGGGACAGGGAACTATGGCTACACCTTC.